This TCR beta chain was observed in a study of blood T cell repertoires in COVID-19. This CDR3 has 16 amino acids. Germline CDR1 SGHRS, CDR2 YFSETQ. The J segment lost 3 bases and the V segment lost 0 bases, leaving 7 bases of the junction unmatched. TCRdb's copy holds only in-frame clones and misses some; the assay was immunoSEQ multiplex PCR. The table records some 100,000 clones, 88% of them present only once. The sample comprised peripheral blood. This sequence joins TRBV5-1 and TRBJ2-3; 7 bases are shared with TRBD1. This receptor was identified in a man aged 45 to 65 with COVID-19, enrolled during active disease. This CDR3 is CASSLAGQGVTDTQYF. CDR3 coding DNA: TGCGCCAGCAGCTTGGCCGGGCAGGGGGTTACAGATACGCAGTATTTT.